The 19 T cell receptor beta chains presented below share a single source sample, sequenced in a study of beta chain features in type 1 diabetes. Study-wide results and limits: A moderate, significant TCRB CDR3 shortening appeared in type 1 diabetes across four CD4+ subsets.

The antigens these receptors bind are not known. Reverse transcribing all isolated RNA meant expressed TCRB transcripts were sequenced. Assay: immunoSEQ multiplex PCR; the TCRdb copy retains only in-frame clones and omits some. The table has approximately 100,000 clones, about 26% seen once. What was sequenced was central memory CD4+ T cells from blood. The receptors come from a woman in her late teens or twenties with type 1 diabetes.

The chain has TRBV11-2 and TRBJ2-1, with 7 positions matching TRBD2. The V segment lost 1 base and the J segment 0 bases; nucleotides outside the gene matches: 6. This CDR3 has 17 amino acids. Per germline, CDR1 SGHAT and CDR2 FQNNGV. The CDR3 nucleotides are TGTGCCAGCAGCTTAGGAGGGGCGGGAGCCTCCTACAATGAGCAGTTCTTC. This translates into CASSLGGAGASYNEQFF.

The rearrangement uses TRBV5-1 and TRBJ2-3, with a possible D match to TRBD2 (6 bases). Germline V gene data show CDR1 as SGHRS and CDR2 as YFSETQ. With 0 bases removed from V and 2 bases from J, the gap between germline ends came to 16 bases. CDR3 size: 17 residues. The CDR3 DNA is TGCGCCAGCAGCTTGGTTAGCGGAGGAGGGGCCACAGATACGCAGTATTTT. It translates to CASSLVSGGGATDTQYF.

This clone was seen only a few times. V and J are TRBV30 and TRBJ1-2; D gene uncertain. The germline CDR1 and CDR2 sequences are GTSNPN and SVGIG (reference sequence). Trimming pared 5 bases from V and 6 bases from J, leaving 22 bases between. There are 15 residues in the CDR3. This CDR3 reads CAWDSGRVRSNGYTF. The DNA for the CDR3 is TGTGCCTGGGATTCGGGGAGGGTTCGGTCGAATGGCTACACCTTC.

This chain joins TRBV9 and TRBJ2-2; D is perhaps TRBD2 (6 bases). The CDR3 loop spans 14 amino acids. V was pared by 3 bases and J by 0 bases, with 6 bases between. CDR1 and CDR2 (germline): SGDLS, YYNGEE. Here the CDR3 reads CASSGLANTGELFF. Here the CDR3 DNA reads TGTGCCAGCAGCGGACTAGCGAACACCGGGGAGCTGTTTTTT.

This clone was counted a few times. The chain carries TRBV5-1 and TRBJ1-1; 8 nucleotides line up with TRBD1. The V gene end was trimmed by 0 bases and the J gene end by 6 bases; junction bases not matched to a gene: 4. The CDR3 spans 14 residues. Germline CDR1 reads SGHRS; CDR2 reads YFSETQ. The CDR3, as DNA: TGCGCCAGCAGCTTGGAGGACAGGGTTCCTGAAGCTTTCTTT. This translates into CASSLEDRVPEAFF.

There are a few counts of this clone. The J gene is TRBJ2-2, the V gene TRBV19; the D gene is possibly TRBD1 (6 bases). The length of the CDR3 is 15 residues. Germline V gives CDR1 LNHDA, CDR2 SQIVND (reference sequence). V lost 4 bases, J lost 3 bases, and 12 bases lay in between. The CDR3 spells CASSTWAGDTGELFF. DNA of the CDR3: TGTGCCAGTAGTACGTGGGCAGGGGACACCGGGGAGCTGTTTTTT.

This clone has a handful of counts. The rearrangement joins TRBV27 to TRBJ2-1; 9 bases map to TRBD2. With V trimmed by 2 bases and J by 6 bases, 5 bases remained unmatched. Germline V gives CDR1 MNHEY, CDR2 SMNVEV (reference sequence). This CDR3 has 15 residues. DNA of the CDR3: TGTGCCAGCAGTTTAAGCCTAGCGGGAAGCAATGAGCAGTTCTTC. This codes for CASSLSLAGSNEQFF.

In its sample, this clone was seen a few times. The CDR3 coding sequence is TGTGCCAGTCGACCGGGACAGGTCGACACCGGGGAGCTGTTTTTT. Amino acid sequence: CASRPGQVDTGELFF. This sequence joins TRBV19 and TRBJ2-2; TRBD1 aligns across 8 bases. The CDR3 runs to 15 residues. V shed 8 bases and J 3 bases; nucleotides not matched to a gene: 8. Germline V gene lookup returns CDR1 LNHDA and CDR2 SQIVND (reference sequence).

The rearrangement links TRBV20-1 to TRBJ1-2; 7 bases are shared with TRBD1. Germline V gives CDR1 DFQATT, CDR2 SNEGSKA (reference sequence). The J segment lost 6 bases and the V segment lost 6 bases, leaving 4 bases of the junction unmatched. The CDR3 sequence is 11 residues long. CDR3 sequence (DNA): TGCAGTGCCCTGACAGGGAATGGCTACACCTTC. It translates to CSALTGNGYTF.

This clone appeared a single time. The V call is TRBV6-5, the J call TRBJ1-5, with D tentatively TRBD1 (6 bases). This CDR3 is built from 13 residues. Germline V gives CDR1 MNHEY, CDR2 SVGAGI. V lost 6 bases to trimming and J lost 6 bases, with 12 bases between them. The CDR3: CASSFRGAQPQHF. The CDR3 DNA reads as TGTGCCAGCAGCTTTCGGGGGGCTCAGCCCCAGCATTTT.

This clone was seen only a few times. The chain combines TRBV6-1 with TRBJ2-1; possible D gene TRBD2, 7 bases. This CDR3 comprises 15 residues. V lost 5 bases and J 4 bases, leaving 15 bases between the germline ends. CDR1 is MNHNS, CDR2 SASEGT, per germline. CDR3: CASSPTGRAYNEQFF. For the CDR3, the DNA is TGTGCCAGCAGTCCCACAGGGAGGGCATACAATGAGCAGTTCTTC.

This chain joins TRBV5-6 and TRBJ2-7; possibly TRBD1 for D (6 bases). CDR1 is SGHDT and CDR2 is YYEEEE in the germline V gene. CDR3 length: 15 amino acids. V gave up 5 bases and J gave up 2 bases, with 17 bases separating them. The CDR3 loop reads CASSRNRELPYEQYV. CDR3 bases: TGTGCCAGCAGTCGAAACAGGGAACTGCCCTACGAGCAGTACGTC.

CDR3 sequence: CASSIQGAQGQPQHF. The CDR3 DNA reads as TGTGCCAGTAGTATACAGGGGGCGCAAGGCCAGCCCCAGCATTTT. The chain couples TRBV19 to TRBJ1-5; 8 nucleotides align to TRBD1. V dropped 2 bases and J dropped 7; count of bases not matched to a gene: 7. This CDR3 contains 15 residues. CDR1 is LNHDA, CDR2 SQIVND, per germline (reference sequence).

This clone was found a few times. The chain combines TRBV19 with TRBJ1-5; 8 nucleotides match TRBD1. CDR3 length: 12 amino acids. Germline values: CDR1 LNHDA, CDR2 SQIVND (reference sequence). Trimming took 11 bases from V and 5 from J; bases not matched to a gene: 5. The CDR3, as DNA: TGTGCCTCCGCGACAGGGGATCAGCCCCAGCATTTT. Protein: CASATGDQPQHF.

The rearrangement links TRBV18 to TRBJ2-4; D might be TRBD1 (5 bases). Trimming cost V 0 bases and J 2 bases, with 17 bases left between them. Germline V gene sequence: CDR1 KGHSH, CDR2 LQKENI. The CDR3 is made up of 18 amino acids. The CDR3 DNA follows: TGTGCCAGCTCACCACCGCAGGGTCTCGTTTCGTCCAAAAACATTCAGTACTTC. This codes for CASSPPQGLVSSKNIQYF. Based on the CDR3 plus reference TRBV18 and TRBJ2-4, the full variable domain is NAGVMQNPRHLVRRRGQEARLRCSPMKGHSHVYWYRQLPEEGLKFMVYLQKENIIDESGMPKERFSAEFPKEGPSILRIQQVVRGDSAAYFCASSPPQGLVSSKNIQYFGAGTRLSVL.

V is TRBV28 and J is TRBJ1-1; no definite D call. The CDR3 sequence is 15 residues long. The V end was cut by 3 bases, the J end by 1 base, with 12 bases between. Germline V gives CDR1 MDHEN, CDR2 SYDVKM. CDR3 bases: TGTGCCAGCAGTTTTTACCACAGCGGGAACACTGAAGCTTTCTTT. This sequence encodes CASSFYHSGNTEAFF.

In its sample, this clone was seen a few times. The V and J genes are TRBV4-3 and TRBJ2-1; 10 bases align to TRBD2. V shed 0 bases, J shed 0 bases, and the junction held 2 bases outside the gene matches. The CDR3 contains 17 residues. CDR1 is LGHNA and CDR2 is YSLEER in the germline V gene. The CDR3 nucleotides are TGCGCCAGCAGCCAAGAGGCTAGCGGGAGCTCCTACAATGAGCAGTTCTTC. Protein product: CASSQEASGSSYNEQFF.

The V and J genes are TRBV5-1 and TRBJ2-5; 7 bases match TRBD1. This CDR3 has 15 amino acids. J gave up 4 bases and V 0 bases, and 6 bases lay outside the gene matches. Germline V gene data show CDR1 as SGHRS and CDR2 as YFSETQ. CDR3 sequence reads: CASSLAGQVPETQYF. As DNA, the CDR3 is TGCGCCAGCAGCTTGGCTGGACAGGTCCCAGAGACCCAGTACTTC.

The gene calls are TRBV7-9 and TRBJ1-1, with TRBD1 matching over 11 bases. The V gene's germline CDR1 is SEHNR and CDR2 FQNEAQ (reference sequence). There are 17 residues in the CDR3. J lost 4 bases, V lost 5 bases, and 12 bases had no gene match. In nucleotides, the CDR3 is TGTGCCAGCAGCCGCCGGACAGGGGGCATCGGAGGCACTGAAGCTTTCTTT. This gives the protein CASSRRTGGIGGTEAFF.